This note documents a single T cell receptor beta chain sequence. Its specificity is unknown. cDNA specific to TCR beta was made from roughly 500 ng of total RNA, with a constant-region primer employed for priming. Three nested multiplex PCR rounds, a slightly modified ARM-PCR, produced the libraries for TCR beta. The two initial PCR rounds, around 11 cycles each, used TRBV1-TRBV30 forward and C-beta reverse primers. TCRdb itself ran the multiplex PCR reads through MiXCR, one entry per CDR3 protein. The sample includes tens of thousands of distinct CDR3 sequences, almost 70% of them seen just once. The J segment lost 10 bases and the V segment lost 9 bases, leaving 16 bases of the junction unmatched. CDR3 length equals 14 residues. The germline V gene encodes CDR1 SGHAT and CDR2 FQDESV (reference sequence). The roughly 17-31 mg bulk tissue piece was not sorted before simultaneous RNA and DNA extraction.

The record originates from a study of tumor-infiltrating lymphocytes in primary liver carcinoma. About the research overall: The cohort included men and women aged 30 to 69 years. Study outcomes and limitations: Tumor-adjacent and tumor-blood pairs shared less of their repertoires than tumor region pairs shared. Tumor specimens were characterized by a significantly higher top-250-clone fraction than blood (p = 0.039).

V is TRBV11-1 and J is TRBJ2-7; 9 positions match TRBD2. This receptor was identified in a man aged 35 to 55 with primary liver carcinoma and hepatitis B virus infection. Specimen: liver tumor tissue from sampling region 4. As for subset: tumor region T4, right-lateral pole. The CDR3 here is CASSPDSGRYGQYF. CDR3 sequence (DNA): TGTGCCAGTAGCCCTGACAGCGGGAGGTACGGTCAGTACTTC.